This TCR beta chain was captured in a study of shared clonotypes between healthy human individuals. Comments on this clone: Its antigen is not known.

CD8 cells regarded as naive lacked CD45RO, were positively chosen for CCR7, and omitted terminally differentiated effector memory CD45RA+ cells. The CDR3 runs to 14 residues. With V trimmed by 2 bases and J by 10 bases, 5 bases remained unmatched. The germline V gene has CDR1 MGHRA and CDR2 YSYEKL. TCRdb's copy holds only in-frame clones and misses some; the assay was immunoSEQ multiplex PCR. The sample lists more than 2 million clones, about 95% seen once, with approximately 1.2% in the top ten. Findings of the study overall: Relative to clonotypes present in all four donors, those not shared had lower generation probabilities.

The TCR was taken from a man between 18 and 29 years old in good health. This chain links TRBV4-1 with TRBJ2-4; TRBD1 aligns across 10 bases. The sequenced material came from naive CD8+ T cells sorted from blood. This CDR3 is CASSQSGQGQIQYF. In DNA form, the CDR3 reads TGCGCCAGCAGCCAATCGGGACAGGGGCAGATTCAGTACTTC.